What follows are 2 T cell receptor beta chains derived from one specimen sequenced in a study of T cells in Graves' hyperthyroidism and ophthalmopathy. From RNA transcripts, TCR beta CDR3 regions were amplified. The TCR CDR3 was amplified in a first-round RT-PCR using the HTBI primer set. MiXCR was run by TCRdb on the multiplex PCR reads, yielding one entry per CDR3 protein. Of roughly 30,000 distinct CDR3 sequences in the sample, around 40% are singletons; the top ten hold 9% to 12%. The specimen was blood. Receptors were obtained from a woman aged 25-40 years with Graves' hyperthyroidism.

V and J are TRBV7-8 and TRBJ2-3; 8 bases map to TRBD2. This CDR3 contains 15 residues. The germline gives CDR1 SGHVS, CDR2 FQNEAQ. V dropped 5 bases and J dropped 1; count of bases not matched to a gene: 5. DNA for the CDR3: TGTGCCAGCAGCCAGAGGGGACTAGGCACAGATACGCAGTATTTT. This translates into CASSQRGLGTDTQYF.

This clonotype was counted many times. The V gene is TRBV14, the J gene TRBJ1-5; D gene uncertain. The germline V and J ends were trimmed by 3 bases and 7 bases, with 10 bases remaining between them. Germline V gene data show CDR1 as SGHDN and CDR2 as FVKESK. The CDR3 contains 13 residues. In DNA, the CDR3 is TGTGCCAGCAGCCATGGTCATTGGCAGCCCCAGCATTTT. Translating it yields CASSHGHWQPQHF.